This entry features one T cell receptor beta chain sequence. Its matching antigen is unknown. The CDR3 covers 16 residues. Per germline, CDR1 MGHRA and CDR2 YSYEKL. Germline trimming cut 1 base from V and 1 base from J; bases unmatched to any gene: 6. The sample is drawn from a study of T cell clonotyping in hematopoietic cell transplantation. General study results and limits: Few recipient clonotypes overlapped donors; over 97% were de novo at given depth.

Time point defined: recipient sample about 28 days before transplant, after cytoreduction. Assay: immunoSEQ multiplex PCR; the TCRdb copy retains only in-frame clones and omits some. The data contain about 80,000 clones, 95% to 97% of them singletons. The clonotype was recovered from a woman between 45 and 60 years old with acute myeloid leukemia. Some clones in this sample may be carry-over from other donors' samples. The sample in question was peripheral blood mononuclear cells, obtained before stem cell transplant. V usage is TRBV4-1 and J usage is TRBJ2-7; 8 bases line up with TRBD1. CDR3 coding DNA: TGCGCCAGCAGCCAAGGGCGGACAGGGACATCCTACGAGCAGTACTTC. Protein product: CASSQGRTGTSYEQYF.